This T cell receptor beta chain was recovered during a study of CD8 T cells in ankylosing spondylitis. Study-wide results and caveats: A TCR beta motif of several highly homologous variants appeared characteristic of ankylosing spondylitis blood.

Remarks on this clonotype: Its antigen is unidentified.

Making use of molecular barcodes, quantitative 5'-RACE generated TCR beta libraries. TCRdb re-called the 5' RACE reads with MiXCR, one entry per CDR3 protein. This table holds roughly 150,000 distinct CDR3 sequences, about 32% found once. Trimming shortened V by 3 bases and J by 8 bases, and 19 bases separated the two germline ends. This CDR3 spans 16 amino acids. Germline-derived CDR1 and CDR2 are LNHDA and SQIVND (reference sequence). The origin of this receptor is a male donor with ankylosing spondylitis. The chain recombines TRBV19 with TRBJ1-4; D uncertain. Material for sequencing was synovial fluid, either unsorted or a sorted T cell fraction (not recorded which). In nucleotides, the CDR3 is TGTGCCAGTAGTATCCCCCCAGGACGCTCTGGAGAAAAACTGTTTTTT. It is translated as CASSIPPGRSGEKLFF.